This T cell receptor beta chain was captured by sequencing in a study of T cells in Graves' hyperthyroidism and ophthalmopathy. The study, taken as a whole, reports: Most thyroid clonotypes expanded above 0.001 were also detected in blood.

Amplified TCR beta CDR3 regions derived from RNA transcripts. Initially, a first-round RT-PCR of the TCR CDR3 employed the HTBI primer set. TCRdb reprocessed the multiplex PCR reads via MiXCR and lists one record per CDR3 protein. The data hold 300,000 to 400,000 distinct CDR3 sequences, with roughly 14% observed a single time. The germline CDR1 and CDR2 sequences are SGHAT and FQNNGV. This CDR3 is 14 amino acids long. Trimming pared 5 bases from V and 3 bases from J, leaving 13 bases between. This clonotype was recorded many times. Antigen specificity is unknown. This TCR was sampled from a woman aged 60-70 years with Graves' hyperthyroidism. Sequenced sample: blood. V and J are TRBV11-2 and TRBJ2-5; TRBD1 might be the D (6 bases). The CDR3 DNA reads TGTGCCAGCAGCGACCGTCGGACAGAAGAGACCCAGTACTTC. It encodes CASSDRRTEETQYF.